Reported below is one T cell receptor (beta chain). Antigen specificity is unknown. This sample stems from a study of multiple sclerosis patients with progressive multifocal leukoencephalopathy. Documented time point: more than five months of natalizumab therapy. Samples T1 and T2 were drawn at 6 and 12 months of therapy, respectively. Findings and caveats of the study: Clones expanded at PML were already present before and during natalizumab.

Sequenced by immunoSEQ multiplex PCR; TCRdb stores in-frame clones only, minus some. This sample has some 31,000 clones, with about 90% found just once. The sequencing here drew on PBMCs, taken from a patient treated with natalizumab. The clonotype originates from a human donor with multiple sclerosis.

The CDR3 region has the DNA TGTGCCAGTAGTGACAGGGGGCGGCAGCCCCAGCATTTT. Translating gives CASSDRGRQPQHF. The rearrangement links TRBV19 to TRBJ1-5; 10 bases are shared with TRBD1. This CDR3 is 13 amino acids long. Looked up from germline, CDR1 is LNHDA and CDR2 is SQIVND (reference sequence). V gave up 5 bases and J gave up 7 bases; unmatched junction bases: 2.